Below are 7 T cell receptor beta chains sequenced from a single sample in a study of regulatory T cells in long-lasting Graves disease. Time point reported: persistent/refractory GD, antithyroid drugs over 5 years with positive TRAb. PBMC RNA served as the TCR library source. Libraries of TCR beta came from iRepertoire HTBI primers plus Arm-PCR of CDR3 regions. In TCRdb, the multiplex PCR reads were re-called with MiXCR into one record per CDR3 protein. Seen here are about 400,000 distinct CDR3 sequences, less than 25% observed once, and the top ten hold around 21%. The sample consisted of peripheral blood mononuclear cells (PBMCs), taken when the disease was refractory, from a patient treated with antithyroid drugs. These receptors were taken from a female donor with Graves disease.

This clonotype was detected a few times. The CDR3 DNA reads TGTGCCAGCAGCCGCGACAGGGTAGGAAACACCATATATTTT. This translates into CASSRDRVGNTIYF. This chain uses TRBV7-2 with TRBJ1-3; 7 nucleotides line up with TRBD1. The CDR3 is 14 residues long. Trimming cost V 5 bases and J 4 bases; bases outside gene matches: 5. Germline assignment: CDR1 SGHTA and CDR2 FQGNSA.

The table lists this clonotype with a few counts. J is TRBJ2-5 and V is TRBV29-1; 7 bases fit TRBD2. The germline V gene has CDR1 SQVTM and CDR2 ANQGSEA. Germline trimming cut 3 bases from V and 0 bases from J; bases unmatched to any gene: 4. This CDR3 contains 14 residues. The CDR3 protein is CSVDAGVDQETQYF. The DNA of the CDR3 is TGCAGCGTTGATGCGGGGGTCGACCAAGAGACCCAGTACTTC. The variable domain in full, completed from reference TRBV29-1 and TRBJ2-5, reads SAVISQKPSRDICQRGTSLTIQCQVDSQVTMMFWYRQQPGQSLTLIATANQGSEATYESGFVIDKFPISRPNLTFSTLTVSNMSPEDSSIYLCSVDAGVDQETQYFGPGTRLLVL.

The table lists this clonotype with a few counts. A much larger clonotype is one base distant, so this may be a read error. The chain has TRBV2 and TRBJ1-4; D not resolved. The CDR3 has 14 residues. Per germline, CDR1 SNHLY and CDR2 FYNNEI. CDR3 amino acids: CASSEGEANEKLSF. The CDR3 DNA follows: TGTGCCAGCAGTGAAGGGGAGGCTAATGAAAAACTGTCTTTT.

The rearrangement links TRBV28 to TRBJ2-3, with 7 bases identical to TRBD2. V was clipped by 8 bases and J by 8 bases; unmatched bases: 16. CDR1 MDHEN and CDR2 SYDVKM come from the germline V gene. CDR3 length: 15 residues. CDR3 sequence reads: CASGPSGGGDGTQYF. The CDR3 DNA reads TGTGCCAGCGGCCCTAGTGGGGGGGGGGACGGTACGCAGTATTTT. The complete variable domain, with remaining parts taken from reference TRBV28 and TRBJ2-3, reads DVKVTQSSRYLVKRTGEKVFLECVQDMDHENMFWYRQDPGLGLRLIYFSYDVKMKEKGDIPEGYSVSREKKERFSLILESASTNQTSMYLCASGPSGGGDGTQYFGPGTRLTVL.

The sample holds many counts of this clonotype. This chain uses TRBV12-3 or TRBV12-4 with TRBJ1-5; a possible D gene is TRBD1 (5 bases). The germline V and J ends were trimmed by 5 bases and 1 base, with 18 bases remaining between them. The CDR3 extends over 17 amino acids. CDR3 sequence reads: CASSLSVGGGSNQPQHF. The CDR3 nucleotides are TGTGCCAGCAGTCTCTCCGTGGGGGGTGGAAGCAATCAGCCCCAGCATTTT.

There are many counts of this clonotype. V gene TRBV12-3 or TRBV12-4 combines with J gene TRBJ2-5; TRBD2 matches at 7 bases. V shed 7 bases and J 2 bases; nucleotides not matched to a gene: 16. CDR3 size: 17 residues. This CDR3 is CASTPSDLTSKQETQYF. The CDR3 DNA follows: TGTGCCAGCACCCCTTCCGACCTGACTAGCAAACAAGAGACCCAGTACTTC.

At least ten counts were recorded for this clonotype. The CDR3 region has the DNA TGTGCCTGGAGGGACAGTAATGAAAAACTGTTTTTT. Amino acids: CAWRDSNEKLFF. This sequence joins TRBV30 and TRBJ1-4; tentative D call: TRBD1 (6 bases). V lost 3 bases, J lost 4 bases, and 6 bases lay in between. The germline CDR1 and CDR2 sequences are GTSNPN and SVGIG (reference sequence). The CDR3 spans 12 residues.